Listed below are T cell receptor beta chains from one sample, sequenced in a study of shared clonotypes between healthy human individuals. Sequenced by immunoSEQ multiplex PCR; TCRdb stores in-frame clones only, minus some. This table holds some 980,000 clones, about 80% found once. The specimen was memory CD4+ T cells sorted from blood. These receptors all come from a man aged 18 to 35 in good health. The CDR3 runs from the conserved cysteine through the conserved F or W. Each record gives: J gene, V gene, CDR3 protein.

j_gene: TRBJ2-5; v_gene: TRBV7-2; CDR3aa: CASSDPGIQETQYF
j_gene: TRBJ2-1; v_gene: TRBV30; CDR3aa: CAWSVSQSQVF
j_gene: TRBJ2-7; v_gene: TRBV7-2; CDR3aa: CASKKYPGSYEQYF
j_gene: TRBJ1-5; v_gene: TRBV6-1; CDR3aa: CASRLGGQNQPQHF
j_gene: TRBJ1-5; v_gene: TRBV6-6; CDR3aa: CASRRDSQPQHF
j_gene: TRBJ1-5; v_gene: TRBV28; CDR3aa: CASSLTDRNQPQHF
j_gene: TRBJ2-2; v_gene: TRBV7-9; CDR3aa: CASSKTGIGAGELFF
j_gene: TRBJ2-2; v_gene: TRBV18; CDR3aa: CASSRTGGYTGELFF
j_gene: TRBJ2-1; v_gene: TRBV12-5; CDR3aa: CASGLRAGVGEQFF
j_gene: TRBJ2-7; v_gene: TRBV11-2; CDR3aa: CASSLDRGPGEQYF
j_gene: TRBJ1-3; v_gene: TRBV19; CDR3aa: CASSIGGNSGNTIYF
j_gene: TRBJ2-3; v_gene: TRBV9; CDR3aa: CASSAPGLSTDTQYF
j_gene: TRBJ2-5; v_gene: TRBV5-1; CDR3aa: CASSLGRGPQETQYF
j_gene: TRBJ2-7; v_gene: TRBV2; CDR3aa: CASSDLTTGVEQYF
j_gene: TRBJ2-1; v_gene: TRBV9; CDR3aa: CASSVKGATYNEQFF
j_gene: TRBJ1-6; v_gene: TRBV12-5; CDR3aa: CASGGRMGSPLHF
j_gene: TRBJ1-6; v_gene: TRBV2; CDR3aa: CASSELGGRGSSPLHF
j_gene: TRBJ2-5; v_gene: TRBV18; CDR3aa: CASSRGLEETQYF
j_gene: TRBJ2-1; v_gene: TRBV5-1; CDR3aa: CASSPGDRGLGNEQFF
j_gene: TRBJ2-2; v_gene: TRBV5-1; CDR3aa: CASRRQEKNTGELFF
j_gene: TRBJ2-2; v_gene: TRBV6-4; CDR3aa: CASSSTSGSTGELFF
j_gene: TRBJ2-7; v_gene: TRBV5-4; CDR3aa: CASSLGTRYEQYF
j_gene: TRBJ2-7; v_gene: TRBV2; CDR3aa: CASSGIAASYEQYF
j_gene: TRBJ2-7; v_gene: TRBV6-1; CDR3aa: CASRPQGPYEQYF
j_gene: TRBJ2-1; v_gene: TRBV5-1; CDR3aa: CASSLASGRASYNEQFF
j_gene: TRBJ2-1; v_gene: TRBV19; CDR3aa: CASSRSSGYNEQFF
j_gene: TRBJ1-3; v_gene: TRBV29-1; CDR3aa: CSVEWGSSGNTIYF
j_gene: TRBJ2-7; v_gene: TRBV6-1; CDR3aa: CASGTGQGFNYEQYF
j_gene: TRBJ2-2; v_gene: TRBV11-2; CDR3aa: CASSSRTGANTGELFF
j_gene: TRBJ2-6; v_gene: TRBV4-1; CDR3aa: CASSQEGWDRSSGANVLTF
j_gene: TRBJ1-3; v_gene: TRBV5-1; CDR3aa: CASSLDNRSGNTIYF
j_gene: TRBJ2-7; v_gene: TRBV19; CDR3aa: CASSIVAGAPSYEQYF
j_gene: TRBJ2-7; v_gene: TRBV2; CDR3aa: CASRTGTGSYEQYF
j_gene: TRBJ2-1; v_gene: TRBV28; CDR3aa: CASRVTGANYNEQFF
j_gene: TRBJ1-2; v_gene: TRBV13; CDR3aa: CASSLGLRQVNGYTF
j_gene: TRBJ1-2; v_gene: TRBV19; CDR3aa: CASSIGTVYGYTF
j_gene: TRBJ2-1; v_gene: TRBV11-3; CDR3aa: CASSLAADLHEQFF
j_gene: TRBJ2-7; v_gene: TRBV11-2; CDR3aa: CASRDRGRSYEQYF
j_gene: TRBJ2-7; v_gene: TRBV5-4; CDR3aa: CASSSRTSGDYEQYF
j_gene: TRBJ1-2; v_gene: TRBV27; CDR3aa: CASSPYGSLSGYTF
j_gene: TRBJ2-3; v_gene: TRBV29-1; CDR3aa: CSVEAGSGADTQYF
j_gene: TRBJ2-1; v_gene: TRBV19; CDR3aa: CASRDQDRAYNEQFF